The clone carrying this T cell receptor beta chain showed up many times. CDR1 is SGDLS, CDR2 YYNGEE, per germline. The germline V and J ends were trimmed by 4 bases and 9 bases, with 25 bases remaining between them. The CDR3 length is 16 residues. The authors made TCR cDNA by 5'RACE template switching, adding a universal primer site and UMIs. TCRdb used MiXCR to reprocess the 5' RACE reads, holding one entry per CDR3 protein. The data contain about 310,000 distinct CDR3 sequences, less than 4.5% of them singletons. The data are from a study of T cells after yellow fever vaccination. The genes are TRBV9 and TRBJ2-5; perhaps TRBD2 as D (6 bases). The sample was PBMCs, taken on the day of the yellow fever booster vaccination. This receptor was taken from a man younger than 35 who received the YFV17D yellow fever vaccine. The DNA for the CDR3 is TGTGCCAGCAGCTCCCCCCGGGGACTCATCGGTGACTCCCAGTACTTC. Translating gives CASSSPRGLIGDSQYF. Based on the CDR3 plus reference TRBV9 and TRBJ2-5, the full variable domain is DSGVTQTPKHLITATGQRVTLRCSPRSGDLSVYWYQQSLDQGLQFLIQYYNGEERAKGNILERFSAQQFPDLHSELNLSSLELGDSALYFCASSSPRGLIGDSQYFGPGTRLLVL.